The 13 T cell receptor beta chains below come from one sample, sequenced in a study of CD8+ T cells in alopecia areata. Sequencing used cDNA as its template, made by extracting RNA and reverse transcribing it. Clones were read by immunoSEQ multiplex PCR, and TCRdb kept only the in-frame ones, dropping some. The sample shows approximately 170,000 clones, 60% to 70% of them seen only once. The treatment denotes: oral pan-JAK inhibitor, 5-10 mg twice daily. Sequencing was performed on CD4+ T cells sorted from blood, taken at week 4, from a patient treated with tofacitinib. The receptors here all came from a human donor with alopecia areata.

The V gene is TRBV6-6, the J gene TRBJ2-7; TRBD1 matches 11 bases. Germline V gene sequence: CDR1 MNHNY, CDR2 SVGAGI (reference sequence). CDR3 length: 16 amino acids. Trimming at V came to 4 bases and at J to 5 bases, leaving 10 bases not matched to a gene. The CDR3 region is CASSSTGTGGRNEQYF. DNA of the CDR3: TGTGCCAGCAGTTCAACCGGGACAGGGGGACGCAACGAGCAGTACTTC.

The chain carries TRBV18 and TRBJ1-5; weak D call: TRBD1 (5 bases). V lost 1 base, J lost 5 bases, and 12 bases lay in between. Germline V lookup: CDR1 KGHSH, CDR2 LQKENI. This CDR3 has 15 residues. CDR3 coding DNA: TGTGCCAGCTCACCACGAGGGGCGGTGGATCAGCCCCAGCATTTT. Its protein is CASSPRGAVDQPQHF.

The V and J genes are TRBV5-6 and TRBJ2-7; TRBD1 matches at 9 bases. The CDR3 loop spans 16 amino acids. V was clipped by 0 bases and J by 5 bases; unmatched bases: 9. Germline lookup yields CDR1 SGHDT and CDR2 YYEEEE. In DNA, the CDR3 is TGTGCCAGCAGCTTGGCCGGGACAGGGCATGCCAACGAGCAGTACTTC. Amino acid sequence: CASSLAGTGHANEQYF.

The chain joins TRBV28 to TRBJ2-7; 12 bases are a match to TRBD2. This CDR3 region has 16 residues. After removal of 6 bases from V and 6 bases from J, the junction contained 12 bases not matched to a gene. Germline-derived CDR1 and CDR2 are MDHEN and SYDVKM. CDR3 nucleotide sequence: TGTGCCAGCAGCTGGACGACTAGCGGGAGTAGTCGCGAGCAGTACTTC. Translated: CASSWTTSGSSREQYF.

The chain links TRBV7-2 to TRBJ2-1, with D possibly matching TRBD2 (6 bases). Germline V CDR1 and CDR2: SGHTA, FQGNSA. V was shortened by 4 bases and J by 7 bases, with 23 bases between the two germline ends. The CDR3 consists of 17 residues. CDR3: CASSSSLSPSAKNEQFF. For the CDR3, the DNA is TGTGCCAGCAGCTCTTCCCTGTCACCTAGCGCGAAGAATGAGCAGTTCTTC.

The rearrangement joins TRBV27 to TRBJ2-7, with D maybe TRBD2 (6 bases). Germline CDR1 reads MNHEY; CDR2 reads SMNVEV (reference sequence). This CDR3 region has 13 residues. V lost 6 bases to trimming and J lost 3 bases, with 12 bases between them. CDR3 loop: CASRPSVNYEQYF. The CDR3 coding sequence is TGTGCCAGCAGACCTAGCGTGAACTACGAGCAGTACTTC.

This clone turned up a few times. This chain connects TRBV7-2 to TRBJ1-5; D is unresolved. Germline assignment: CDR1 SGHTA and CDR2 FQGNSA. CDR3 length equals 15 residues. Deletions cut 1 base from V and 3 bases from J, with 10 bases between. CDR3 coding DNA: TGTGCCAGCAGCTTAGGTCAGCCCCTCAATCAGCCCCAGCATTTT. It encodes CASSLGQPLNQPQHF.

This chain uses TRBV29-1 with TRBJ2-1, with D hard to call. V lost 7 bases and J lost 6, with 22 bases in between. The CDR3 contains 15 residues. The germline V gene has CDR1 SQVTM and CDR2 ANQGSEA. The CDR3 sequence: CSAVLSGLTLNEQFF. In DNA form, the CDR3 reads TGCAGCGCCGTGCTTTCAGGTCTTACCCTCAATGAGCAGTTCTTC.

The chain recombines TRBV30 with TRBJ1-1; D is possibly TRBD1 (5 bases). Germline values: CDR1 GTSNPN, CDR2 SVGIG (reference sequence). Trimming pared 3 bases from V and 3 bases from J, leaving 8 bases between. The CDR3 runs to 12 residues. The CDR3 DNA is TGTGCCTGGAGATGGGGGGACACTGAAGCTTTCTTT. This sequence encodes CAWRWGDTEAFF.

The rearrangement joins TRBV25-1 to TRBJ2-2; tentatively, D is TRBD2 (6 bases). The CDR3 contains 15 residues. V was shortened by 6 bases and J by 3 bases, with 14 bases between the two germline ends. Germline V gene sequence: CDR1 MGHDK, CDR2 SYGVNS. The CDR3 bases are TGTGCCAGCAGAAAGCCGGGAGTGGACACCGGGGAGCTGTTTTTT. Its protein is CASRKPGVDTGELFF. The full variable domain, its missing parts supplied by reference TRBV25-1 and TRBJ2-2, is EADIYQTPRYLVIGTGKKITLECSQTMGHDKMYWYQQDPGMELHLIHYSYGVNSTEKGDLSSESTVSRIRTEHFPLTLESARPSHTSQYLCASRKPGVDTGELFFGEGSRLTVL.

V gene TRBV28 combines with J gene TRBJ1-5; maybe TRBD1 (6 bases). In germline, CDR1 is MDHEN, CDR2 SYDVKM. This CDR3 is 14 amino acids long. V lost 4 bases and J lost 6, with 13 bases in between. The CDR3 loop reads CASSSGGDGQPQHF. The CDR3, as DNA: TGTGCCAGCAGTTCGGGGGGCGATGGTCAGCCCCAGCATTTT.

This clone was detected a few times. This chain joins TRBV5-1 and TRBJ2-1; D not resolved. The ends were cut back, 2 bases at V and 4 bases at J, with 10 bases in the middle. CDR1 SGHRS and CDR2 YFSETQ come from the germline V gene. The CDR3 runs 14 residues. The CDR3 bases are TGCGCCAGCAGCTTTGAGGCCGGGTACAATGAGCAGTTCTTC. Translated, it gives CASSFEAGYNEQFF. The variable domain in full, with the rest retrieved from reference TRBV5-1 and TRBJ2-1, is KAGVTQTPRYLIKTRGQQVTLSCSPISGHRSVSWYQQTPGQGLQFLFEYFSETQRNKGNFPGRFSGRQFSNSRSEMNVSTLELGDSALYLCASSFEAGYNEQFFGPGTRLTVL.

Only a few counts were recorded for this clone. V gene TRBV29-1 combines with J gene TRBJ1-2; 12 nucleotides match TRBD1. The CDR3 runs 12 residues. V shed 7 bases and J 7 bases; nucleotides not matched to a gene: 4. Germline V gives CDR1 SQVTM, CDR2 ANQGSEA. CDR3 DNA sequence: TGCAGCGGGGGACAGGGGGCATTTGGCTACACCTTC. Protein sequence: CSGGQGAFGYTF.